Listed below are T cell receptor beta chains from one sample, sequenced in a study of persistence of HIV-infected CD4 T cells. The protocol was immunoSEQ multiplex PCR, while the TCRdb copy is restricted to in-frame clones and leaves out a portion. Among about 39,000 clones, approximately 87% were seen once, and the ten largest hold roughly 5.9%. These receptors' targets are unknown. The sample was cultured CD4+ T cells from PBMCs, taken from a patient who received antiretroviral therapy. The source is an adult with HIV. The donor label of this sample is uncertain. Both conserved end residues are part of each CDR3. A D gene is named only where the DNA matches it firmly. Some rows have no size entry. The others give once, few or many, or a class for an expanded clone.

-,TRBJ2-1,TRBV5-4,once,TGTGCCAGCAGCACTGGGACGGATTCCTACAATGAGCAGTTCTTC,CASSTGTDSYNEQFF
-,TRBJ2-1,TRBV3-1/TRBV3-2,-,TGTGCCAGCAGCCAAGAGTTTCGGAATGAGCAGTTCTTC,CASSQEFRNEQFF
-,TRBJ1-4,TRBV19,-,TGTGCCAGTAGGGGGGACCACCGGTCAACTAATGAAAAACTGTTTTTT,CASRGDHRSTNEKLFF
TRBD1,TRBJ2-7,TRBV28,few,TGTGCCAGCAGTTTACTTCTCGGACAGGGGACCTACGAGCAGTACTTC,CASSLLLGQGTYEQYF
-,TRBJ2-7,TRBV1,-,TGCACCAGCAGCCCCCGGAGGCACTTCCCGTCCTACGAGCAGTACTTC,CTSSPRRHFPSYEQYF
TRBD1,TRBJ1-5,TRBV19,-,TGTGCCAGTAGTCCCCGACAGGGGTTTCAGCCCCAGCATTTT,CASSPRQGFQPQHF
-,TRBJ1-3,TRBV15,-,TGTGCCACCAGCGCAGGCGTCTCTGGAAACACCATATATTTT,CATSAGVSGNTIYF
-,TRBJ1-3,TRBV3-1/TRBV3-2,-,TGTGCCAGCAGCGGAGGGATTTTTGGAAACACCATATATTTT,CASSGGIFGNTIYF
-,TRBJ2-7,TRBV6-6,-,TGTGCCAGCAGTTACTCGAATGCGGAGCAGTACTTC,CASSYSNAEQYF
-,TRBJ2-3,TRBV6-5,-,TGTGCCAGCAGTTACAGGCTCAGGGATACGCAGTATTTT,CASSYRLRDTQYF
-,TRBJ2-1,TRBV5-1,-,TGCGCCAGCAGCTCCGGGACCCGAGACGGTGAGCAGTTCTTC,CASSSGTRDGEQFF
TRBD2,TRBJ2-1,TRBV4-1,once,TGCGCCAGCAGCCAAGACCAAGCTAGCGGGGGTGGCAATGAGCAGTTCTTC,CASSQDQASGGGNEQFF
-,TRBJ1-6,TRBV4-1,few,TGCGCCAGCAGCCAATCGGAACAGCGCTATAATTCACCCCTCCACTTT,CASSQSEQRYNSPLHF
-,TRBJ2-3,TRBV5-1,-,TGCGCCAGCAGCTTGAACGGGCTCACAGATACGCAGTATTTT,CASSLNGLTDTQYF
TRBD1,TRBJ1-5,TRBV7-4,-,TGTGCCAGCAGCTTTACCGGGACAGGGGCCTATAGCAATCAGCCCCAGCATTTT,CASSFTGTGAYSNQPQHF
TRBD2,TRBJ2-3,TRBV27,-,TGTGCCAGCAGTTTAGGGGCCGGGGGGGCGTCAGATACGCAGTATTTT,CASSLGAGGASDTQYF
-,TRBJ1-3,TRBV29-1,-,TGCAGCGCGCGAGGTGCGGGGGGAAACACCATATATTTT,CSARGAGGNTIYF
-,TRBJ1-3,TRBV3-1/TRBV3-2,once,TGTGCCAGCAGCCAACGGTCCGGGACTGGAAACACCATATATTTT,CASSQRSGTGNTIYF
-,TRBJ2-7,TRBV19,-,TGTGCCAGTAGTATACGGGACAAACTGTACGAGCAGTACTTC,CASSIRDKLYEQYF
TRBD2,TRBJ2-1,TRBV7-7,-,TGTGCCAGCAGCCCGACTAGCGGAAGCTCCTACAATGAGCAGTTCTTC,CASSPTSGSSYNEQFF
-,TRBJ1-4,TRBV6-6,-,TGTGCCAGCAGTTCGGAGATAGGGTCTAATGAAAAACTGTTTTTT,CASSSEIGSNEKLFF
TRBD1,TRBJ1-2,TRBV19,-,TGTGCCAGTACCGGGACAGGCTATTACTATGGCTACACCTTC,CASTGTGYYYGYTF
TRBD1,TRBJ2-1,TRBV5-1,once,TGCGCCAGCGTACAACGGGACAGGGGCCACAATGAGCAGTTCTTC,CASVQRDRGHNEQFF
-,TRBJ1-5,TRBV19,-,TGTGCCAGTAGTCCCCGAAGTGAGGCTCAGCCCCAGCATTTT,CASSPRSEAQPQHF
-,TRBJ2-4,TRBV7-6,-,TGTGCCAGCAAAAAACATGAAGCGGACATTCAGTACTTC,CASKKHEADIQYF
-,TRBJ2-6,TRBV7-3,-,TGTGCCAGCAGCTCTGGACTCAGACAAGCCTCTGGGGCCAACGTCCTGACTTTC,CASSSGLRQASGANVLTF
-,TRBJ2-7,TRBV29-1,-,TGCAGCGTTGAAGGGAAAAACTACGAGCAGTACTTC,CSVEGKNYEQYF
-,TRBJ2-1,TRBV7-3,medium-sized,TGTGCCAGCAGCTTAAGTGGGCTCCGATCCTACAATGAGCAGTTCTTC,CASSLSGLRSYNEQFF
TRBD1,TRBJ1-1,TRBV10-2,-,TGCGCCAGCACAACCCCACCCGGGACAGGCTTTGGTGAAGCTTTCTTT,CASTTPPGTGFGEAFF
-,TRBJ1-1,TRBV6-6,-,TGTGCCAGCATTCCCCCCAGTGGGGGCTCGAACACTGAAGCCTTCTTT,CASIPPSGGSNTEAFF
-,TRBJ2-5,TRBV10-2,-,TGCGCCAGCAGTTTTCAGGGTTCCCAAGAGACCCAGTACTTC,CASSFQGSQETQYF
TRBD1,TRBJ2-2,TRBV16,-,TGTGCCAGCAGCAACAGGGGACGAAACACCGGGGAGCTGTTTTTT,CASSNRGRNTGELFF
-,TRBJ1-4,TRBV5-3,-,TGTGCCAGATGCCATCGACAGTTTAATGAAAAACTGTTTTTT,CARCHRQFNEKLFF
TRBD2,TRBJ2-1,TRBV25-1,-,TGTGCCAGCCGAGGGACTAGCGGGTACAATGAGCAGTTCTTC,CASRGTSGYNEQFF
TRBD1,TRBJ1-5,TRBV20-1,-,TGCAGTGCTAGTGGGGTGATTGACAGGGCGAATCAGCCCCAGCATTTT,CSASGVIDRANQPQHF
-,TRBJ1-4,TRBV29-1,-,TGCAGCGTCAAACGAGGGACGACAGGAGAAAATGAAAAACTGTTTTTT,CSVKRGTTGENEKLFF
-,TRBJ1-6,TRBV5-1,few,TGCGCCAGCAGCCCCGAAGCGGGATATAATTCACCCCTCCACTTT,CASSPEAGYNSPLHF
TRBD2,TRBJ2-1,TRBV2,-,TGTGCCAGCAGTGAAGCGCTTCAGAGCGGGGGGTACAATGAGCAGTTCTTC,CASSEALQSGGYNEQFF
-,TRBJ2-3,TRBV12-5,once,TGTGCTAGTGGCGAAGGAAACCGGGACATAAGTTTAGATACGCAGTATTTT,CASGEGNRDISLDTQYF